These 25 T cell receptor beta chains were sequenced from one sample in a study of Ad26.COV2.S vaccination and SARS-CoV-2 variants. Method: immunoSEQ multiplex PCR; TCRdb's copy keeps in-frame clones and lacks some. Of about 350,000 clones in the sample, around 92% were seen once. Sequences were derived from peripheral blood, sampled after recovery from COVID-19. The receptors come from a human donor who had recovered from COVID-19.

The chain recombines TRBV12-3 or TRBV12-4 with TRBJ1-2; D gene ambiguous. The CDR3 covers 13 residues. V lost 6 bases, J lost 4 bases, and 12 bases lay in between. The CDR3: CASRPDGGYGYTF. The CDR3 coding sequence is TGTGCCAGCAGGCCTGACGGCGGCTATGGCTACACCTTC.

The rearrangement uses TRBV2 and TRBJ1-5; no clear D. The V gene lost 0 bases and the J gene lost 9 bases, with 18 bases spanning the gap. The CDR3 runs to 16 residues. Germline lookup yields CDR1 SNHLY and CDR2 FYNNEI. Written as DNA, the CDR3 is TGTGCCAGCAGTGAAGCAGTCCGGGCCCCGAGTCTGCCCCAGCATTTT. This encodes CASSEAVRAPSLPQHF.

This clone has only one observation. The rearrangement joins TRBV2 to TRBJ1-2; 9 bases align to TRBD1. The germline gives CDR1 SNHLY, CDR2 FYNNEI. V shed 6 bases and J 4 bases; nucleotides not matched to a gene: 6. This CDR3 spans 14 amino acids. The CDR3 DNA follows: TGTGCCAGCAGCGGGACAGGGTTTGCCTATGGCTACACCTTC. Translating gives CASSGTGFAYGYTF.

The V and J genes are TRBV4-2 and TRBJ1-1; TRBD1 might be the D (5 bases). This CDR3 has 17 residues. Trimming removed 0 bases from V and 0 bases from J, with 14 bases in between. Germline CDR1 LGHNA, CDR2 YNFKEQ. CDR3 nucleotides: TGTGCCAGCAGCCAAGATGGTCAGGGAGACATGAACACTGAAGCTTTCTTT. This codes for CASSQDGQGDMNTEAFF.

This chain links TRBV5-4 with TRBJ2-1, with 12 positions matching TRBD2. The germline V gene encodes CDR1 SGHNT and CDR2 YYREEE (reference sequence). The junction had 2 bases not matched to a gene; V was cut back by 2 bases and J by 5 bases. The CDR3 has 15 amino acids. In DNA form, the CDR3 reads TGTGCCAGCAGCTTCCGGACTAGCGGGAACAATGAGCAGTTCTTC. Protein sequence: CASSFRTSGNNEQFF.

This chain connects TRBV7-8 to TRBJ1-4; no reliable D call. Germline CDR1 and CDR2: SGHVS and FQNEAQ. CDR3 size: 17 residues. Trimming stripped 2 bases from V and 3 bases from J, with 16 bases between. The CDR3 DNA reads as TGTGCCAGCAGCTTACCGGATCGTATCGGTCCTAATGAAAAACTGTTTTTT. It yields the protein CASSLPDRIGPNEKLFF.

The V call is TRBV10-3, the J call TRBJ1-3; D not certain. Germline V lookup: CDR1 ENHRY, CDR2 SYGVKD. V lost 3 bases to trimming and J lost 3 bases, with 15 bases between them. CDR3 size: 16 residues. The chain's CDR3 is CAISDSGAGVGNTIYF. The CDR3, as DNA: TGTGCCATCAGTGACTCGGGTGCCGGGGTTGGAAACACCATATATTTT.

With respect to this clone: Other nucleotide sequences from this sample produce the same CDR3. CDR3 DNA: TGTGCCAGCTCACTAGATTTAGGGACAGGGGCAGCCGATACGCAGTATTTT. This gives the protein CASSLDLGTGAADTQYF. The chain recombines TRBV18 with TRBJ2-3; 10 bases are shared with TRBD1. CDR3 length equals 17 residues. The V segment lost 4 bases and the J segment 6 bases; nucleotides outside the gene matches: 13. Per germline, CDR1 KGHSH and CDR2 LQKENI.

V usage is TRBV21-1 and J usage is TRBJ2-5; the table assigns TRBD1, which was not confirmed against the DNA. TRBV21-1 is shown as a pseudogene. The length of the CDR3 is 14 residues. The CDR3 bases are TGTGCCAGTATTCGGCAGGGGAGTGAAGAGACCCAGTACTTC. Protein product: CASIRQGSEETQYF.

This chain joins TRBV6-5 and TRBJ1-1, with D possibly matching TRBD1 (6 bases). Germline-derived CDR1 and CDR2 are MNHEY and SVGAGI. The CDR3 runs 15 residues. V was shortened by 4 bases and J by 5 bases, with 17 bases between the two germline ends. CDR3 sequence reads: CASSWTVSSGTEAFF. CDR3 sequence (DNA): TGTGCCAGCAGTTGGACAGTATCCTCGGGGACTGAAGCTTTCTTT.

The rearrangement links TRBV28 to TRBJ2-4; TRBD2 is a possible D gene (6 bases). The CDR3 loop spans 17 amino acids. In germline, CDR1 is MDHEN, CDR2 SYDVKM. The ends were cut back, 2 bases at V and 1 base at J, with 15 bases in the middle. This chain's CDR3 is CASSLNGGAAAKNIQYF. Written as DNA, the CDR3 is TGTGCCAGCAGTTTAAACGGCGGGGCTGCGGCCAAAAACATTCAGTACTTC.

The chain recombines TRBV7-8 with TRBJ2-5; a possible D gene is TRBD2 (6 bases). This CDR3 has 16 residues. The germline V and J ends were trimmed by 5 bases and 3 bases, with 19 bases remaining between them. Germline V gene data show CDR1 as SGHVS and CDR2 as FQNEAQ. The CDR3 region is CASSPSRGSLKETQYF. CDR3 nucleotides: TGTGCCAGCAGCCCTAGCCGGGGGTCTTTGAAAGAGACCCAGTACTTC.

This chain connects TRBV9 to TRBJ1-1, with 9 bases aligning to TRBD1. The V gene end was trimmed by 4 bases and the J gene end by 5 bases; junction bases not matched to a gene: 9. This CDR3 has 15 amino acids. The germline V gene has CDR1 SGDLS and CDR2 YYNGEE. In nucleotides, the CDR3 is TGTGCCAGCAGCCTCCGAGACAGGGGGTCTACTGAAGCTTTCTTT. Translating it yields CASSLRDRGSTEAFF.

The chain couples TRBV18 to TRBJ2-7; D is perhaps TRBD1 (5 bases). Trimming stripped 3 bases from V and 0 bases from J, with 6 bases between. Per germline, CDR1 KGHSH and CDR2 LQKENI. The CDR3 is 13 residues long. CDR3 DNA sequence: TGTGCCAGCTCACCGACAGCCTCCTACGAGCAGTACTTC. Translated, it gives CASSPTASYEQYF.

This clone appeared once. This chain connects TRBV28 to TRBJ2-7; TRBD1 matches at 7 bases. The germline V gene encodes CDR1 MDHEN and CDR2 SYDVKM. Trimming removed 5 bases from V and 0 bases from J; junction bases left unmatched: 7. The CDR3 covers 15 residues. As DNA, the CDR3 is TGTGCCAGCAGTAGACGACAGGGCAACTCCTACGAGCAGTACTTC. It specifies CASSRRQGNSYEQYF.

This clone appeared a single time. The chain uses TRBV5-4 and TRBJ1-2; possible D gene TRBD1, 6 bases. V was cut by 4 bases and J by 3 bases, with 10 bases left in between. This CDR3 region has 13 residues. Looked up from germline, CDR1 is SGHNT and CDR2 is YYREEE (reference sequence). The CDR3 reads CASSQQGYYGYTF. Written as DNA, the CDR3 is TGTGCCAGCAGCCAACAGGGATACTATGGCTACACCTTC.

The chain uses TRBV4-1 and TRBJ2-3; weak D call: TRBD2 (6 bases). The CDR3 extends over 14 amino acids. V was trimmed by 1 base and J by 2 bases, leaving 7 bases between them. Germline CDR1 MGHRA, CDR2 YSYEKL. The CDR3 is CASSQGTNTDTQYF. In DNA form, the CDR3 reads TGCGCCAGCAGCCAAGGGACTAACACAGATACGCAGTATTTT.

This clone has only one observation. The chain combines TRBV6-5 with TRBJ1-2; 7 bases map to TRBD1. CDR3 size: 15 residues. V gave up 6 bases and J gave up 0 bases; unmatched junction bases: 7. The germline V gene encodes CDR1 MNHEY and CDR2 SVGAGI. CDR3 protein: CASRPPGQPNYGYTF. As DNA, the CDR3 is TGTGCCAGCAGGCCGCCGGGACAGCCTAACTATGGCTACACCTTC.

The chain couples TRBV10-3 to TRBJ1-1; D not certain. Trimming removed 3 bases at V and 7 bases at J, with 12 bases between. The CDR3 spans 13 residues. CDR1 ENHRY and CDR2 SYGVKD come from the germline V gene. The CDR3 spells CAISETMGVEAFF. In nucleotides, the CDR3 is TGTGCCATCAGTGAAACGATGGGAGTTGAAGCTTTCTTT.

The rearrangement links TRBV27 to TRBJ1-3; possibly TRBD1 for D (6 bases). CDR1 and CDR2 (germline): MNHEY, SMNVEV (reference sequence). This CDR3 contains 16 residues. With 4 bases removed from V and 0 bases from J, the gap between germline ends came to 13 bases. CDR3 loop: CASSSQGISSGNTIYF. DNA of the CDR3: TGTGCCAGCAGTTCCCAGGGGATTAGCTCTGGAAACACCATATATTTT.

The chain combines TRBV9 with TRBJ1-2, with TRBD1 as a possible D gene (5 bases). V lost 1 base, J lost 3 bases, and 13 bases lay in between. This CDR3 is built from 15 residues. The germline gives CDR1 SGDLS, CDR2 YYNGEE. The CDR3 nucleotides read TGTGCCAGCAGCGTATCCTACCGGGACTACTATGGCTACACCTTC. Its protein product is CASSVSYRDYYGYTF.

V is TRBV6-4 and J is TRBJ1-1; TRBD1 agrees at 7 bases. V lost 6 bases to trimming and J lost 2 bases; unmatched junction nucleotides: 3. CDR3 size: 13 residues. Germline CDR1 and CDR2: MRHNA and SNTAGT. In DNA, the CDR3 is TGTGCCAGCAGGGGGACAGATAACACTGAAGCTTTCTTT. It specifies CASRGTDNTEAFF.

The rearrangement uses TRBV7-9 and TRBJ2-7; D could derive from TRBD1 or TRBD2 (5 bases each). Germline V gives CDR1 SEHNR, CDR2 FQNEAQ (reference sequence). There are 15 residues in the CDR3. V was trimmed by 2 bases and J by 3 bases, leaving 14 bases between them. The CDR3 DNA is TGTGCCAGCAGCTTATCAGAGGGGTCCGGCTACGAGCAGTACTTC. Translated: CASSLSEGSGYEQYF.

Concerning this clone: At one end the junction does not follow the germline gene, possibly because of a read error. This chain joins TRBV2 and TRBJ2-7; 7 positions agree with TRBD1. The CDR3 is 14 residues long. Germline CDR1 is SNHLY and CDR2 is FYNNEI. In DNA, the CDR3 is TGTGCCAGCAGAGAAGACAGGGAATCCTACGAGCAGTACTTC. Protein sequence: CASREDRESYEQYF.

The chain uses TRBV7-9 and TRBJ1-1; D not resolved. The CDR3 spans 15 residues. The V gene's germline CDR1 is SEHNR and CDR2 FQNEAQ (reference sequence). Trimming took 2 bases from V and 1 from J, leaving 11 bases between them. The CDR3 coding sequence is TGTGCCAGCAGCTTATCGGCTGTGCGGAACACTGAAGCTTTCTTT. Protein product: CASSLSAVRNTEAFF. Full variable domain (rest looked up from reference TRBV7-9 and TRBJ1-1): DTGVSQNPRHKITKRGQNVTFRCDPISEHNRLYWYRQTLGQGPEFLTYFQNEAQLEKSRLLSDRFSAERPKGSFSTLEIQRTEQGDSAMYLCASSLSAVRNTEAFFGQGTRLTVV.